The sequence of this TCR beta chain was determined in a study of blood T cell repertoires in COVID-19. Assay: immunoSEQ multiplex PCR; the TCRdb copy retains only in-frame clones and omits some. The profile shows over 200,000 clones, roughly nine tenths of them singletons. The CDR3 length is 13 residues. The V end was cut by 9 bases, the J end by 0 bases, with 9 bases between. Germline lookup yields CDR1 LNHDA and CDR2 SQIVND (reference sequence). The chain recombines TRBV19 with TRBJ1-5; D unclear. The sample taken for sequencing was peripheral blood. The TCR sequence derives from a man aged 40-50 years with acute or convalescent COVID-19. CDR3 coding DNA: TGTGCCAGCCGACATCTTAGCAATCAGCCCCAGCATTTT. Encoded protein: CASRHLSNQPQHF.